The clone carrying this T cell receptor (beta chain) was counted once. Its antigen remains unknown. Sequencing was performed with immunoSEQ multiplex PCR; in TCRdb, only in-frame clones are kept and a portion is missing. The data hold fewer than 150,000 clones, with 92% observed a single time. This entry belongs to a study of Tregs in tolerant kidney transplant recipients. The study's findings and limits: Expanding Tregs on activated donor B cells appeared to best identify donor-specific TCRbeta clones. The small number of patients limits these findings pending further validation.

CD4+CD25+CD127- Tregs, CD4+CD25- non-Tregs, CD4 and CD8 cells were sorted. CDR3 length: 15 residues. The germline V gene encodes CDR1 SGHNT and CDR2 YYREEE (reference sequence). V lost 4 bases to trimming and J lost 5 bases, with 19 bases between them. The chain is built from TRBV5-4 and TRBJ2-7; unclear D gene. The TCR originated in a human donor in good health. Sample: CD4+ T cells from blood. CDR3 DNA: TGTGCCAGCAGCCCCGGCTGGTCTCCCCGCCACGAGCAGTACTTC. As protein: CASSPGWSPRHEQYF.